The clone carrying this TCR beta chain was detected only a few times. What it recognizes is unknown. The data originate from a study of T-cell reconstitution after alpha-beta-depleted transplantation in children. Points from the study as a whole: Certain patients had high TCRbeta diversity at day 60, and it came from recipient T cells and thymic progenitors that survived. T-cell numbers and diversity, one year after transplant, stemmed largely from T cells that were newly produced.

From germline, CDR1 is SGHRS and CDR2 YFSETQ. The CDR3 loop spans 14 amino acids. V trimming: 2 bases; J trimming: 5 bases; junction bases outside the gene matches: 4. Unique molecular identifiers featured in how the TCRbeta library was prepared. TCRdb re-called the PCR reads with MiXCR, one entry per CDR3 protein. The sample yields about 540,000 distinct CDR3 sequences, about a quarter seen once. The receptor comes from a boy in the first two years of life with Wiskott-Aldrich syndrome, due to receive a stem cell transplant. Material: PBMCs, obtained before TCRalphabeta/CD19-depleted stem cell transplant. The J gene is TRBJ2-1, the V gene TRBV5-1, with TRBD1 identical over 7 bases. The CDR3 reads CASSLTGVDNEQFF. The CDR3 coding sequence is TGCGCCAGCAGCTTAACAGGGGTAGACAATGAGCAGTTCTTC.